The clone carrying this T cell receptor beta chain came up many times. As yet, its antigen is unknown. This sample stems from a study of T-cell memory formation after mild COVID-19. Study-level points and caveats: SARS-CoV-2 specificity of second-wave clones peaking day 37 was unconfirmed.

The CDR3 contains 16 residues. Germline assignment: CDR1 KGHDR and CDR2 SFDVKD. The V and J ends lost 3 bases and 5 bases respectively, with 16 bases between them. TCRdb fed the 5' RACE reads into MiXCR, producing one record per CDR3 protein. The top ten hold approximately 13% of the sample, which has 470,000 or so distinct CDR3 sequences, 18% seen once. Sequencing input: PBMCs or a T cell subset sorted from them (not recorded which). V and J are TRBV24-1 and TRBJ2-1; tentative D call: TRBD1 (6 bases). The sequence was collected from an adult woman who had mild COVID-19 (a few samples of this study predate the infection). Cell type and time point are not known. CDR3: CATSDRTGHANNEQFF. The CDR3 nucleotides are TGTGCCACCAGTGATCGAACGGGACACGCCAACAATGAGCAGTTCTTC.